The next 21 T cell receptor beta chains were all read from a single sample in a study of T cell changes during pregnancy in multiple sclerosis. Libraries were prepared by immunoSEQ multiplex PCR; TCRdb keeps only in-frame clonotypes and omits some of them. Here the sample spans 20,000 to 25,000 clones, roughly 80% being singletons. Source: CD8+ T cells from peripheral blood mononuclear cells, taken in the first trimester of pregnancy. These receptors were collected from a female donor in good health, enrolled as a control in a pregnancy study.

The gene calls are TRBV9 and TRBJ2-5, with D maybe TRBD2 (5 bases). The CDR3 has 15 residues. V was trimmed by 0 bases and J by 0 bases, leaving 9 bases between them. Germline lookup yields CDR1 SGDLS and CDR2 YYNGEE. The CDR3, as DNA: TGTGCCAGCAGCGTAGGGTCCGGGAACCAAGAGACCCAGTACTTC. Its translation: CASSVGSGNQETQYF. Looking up the rest from reference TRBV9 and TRBJ2-5 gives the full variable domain: DSGVTQTPKHLITATGQRVTLRCSPRSGDLSVYWYQQSLDQGLQFLIQYYNGEERAKGNILERFSAQQFPDLHSELNLSSLELGDSALYFCASSVGSGNQETQYFGPGTRLLVL.

Here the CDR3 DNA reads TGTGCCAGCAGCGTCCCACTAGCGGGGGGGCCGGAGACCCAGTACTTC. Its protein is CASSVPLAGGPETQYF. This sequence joins TRBV9 and TRBJ2-5; 13 bases agree with TRBD2. Germline V gene sequence: CDR1 SGDLS, CDR2 YYNGEE. Germline trimming cut 2 bases from V and 5 bases from J; bases unmatched to any gene: 6. This CDR3 region has 16 residues. The whole variable domain, remainder taken from reference TRBV9 and TRBJ2-5, is DSGVTQTPKHLITATGQRVTLRCSPRSGDLSVYWYQQSLDQGLQFLIQYYNGEERAKGNILERFSAQQFPDLHSELNLSSLELGDSALYFCASSVPLAGGPETQYFGPGTRLLVL.

V gene TRBV27 combines with J gene TRBJ2-5, with 11 bases matching TRBD2. The V gene end was trimmed by 3 bases and the J gene end by 7 bases; junction bases not matched to a gene: 1. CDR3 length: 13 residues. Germline values: CDR1 MNHEY, CDR2 SMNVEV (reference sequence). The CDR3 DNA sequence: TGTGCCAGCAGTTTTAGCGGGAGGGGGACCCAGTACTTC. Amino acid sequence: CASSFSGRGTQYF.

The chain links TRBV6-6 to TRBJ1-2; D is undetermined. This CDR3 region has 15 residues. Germline-derived CDR1 and CDR2 are MNHNY and SVGAGI (reference sequence). Trimming stripped 0 bases from V and 3 bases from J, with 11 bases between. Written as DNA, the CDR3 is TGTGCCAGCAGTTACTCGAGCGGCCGATACTATGGCTACACCTTC. This translates into CASSYSSGRYYGYTF.

V and J are TRBV19 and TRBJ1-1; D is possibly TRBD1 (6 bases). Trimming cost V 3 bases and J 5 bases, with 10 bases left between them. Germline CDR1 reads LNHDA; CDR2 reads SQIVND (reference sequence). CDR3 length equals 13 residues. CDR3 protein: CASSMVQGTEAFF. The CDR3 coding sequence is TGTGCCAGTAGTATGGTCCAGGGGACTGAAGCTTTCTTT.

This clone has only a few counts. The chain has TRBV28 and TRBJ1-3; 9 bases agree with TRBD1. The germline V gene encodes CDR1 MDHEN and CDR2 SYDVKM. Trimming removed 1 base from V and 2 bases from J; junction bases left unmatched: 3. The CDR3 contains 16 residues. This CDR3 is CASSLSGTGTGNTIYF. Here the CDR3 DNA reads TGTGCCAGCAGTTTATCTGGGACAGGGACTGGAAACACCATATATTTT.

In this sample, this clone turned up once. The chain uses TRBV5-4 and TRBJ1-6; D may be TRBD1 (5 bases). Germline V lookup: CDR1 SGHNT, CDR2 YYREEE (reference sequence). V was clipped by 0 bases and J by 9 bases, with 13 bases between them. The CDR3 has 15 amino acids. As DNA, the CDR3 is TGTGCCAGCAGCTTGGGGGGGGTGGGTGCTTCACCCCTCCACTTT. Its protein product is CASSLGGVGASPLHF. The full variable domain, completed using reference TRBV5-4 and TRBJ1-6, is ETGVTQSPTHLIKTRGQQVTLRCSSQSGHNTVSWYQQALGQGPQFIFQYYREEENGRGNFPPRFSGLQFPNYSSELNVNALELDDSALYLCASSLGGVGASPLHFGNGTRLTVT.

CDR3 region: CASSLVGAVGYNEQFF. The DNA for the CDR3 is TGTGCCAGCAGCTTGGTTGGGGCAGTCGGCTACAATGAGCAGTTCTTC. The chain joins TRBV5-6 to TRBJ2-1, with D possibly being TRBD1 (5 bases). The CDR3 consists of 16 residues. V gave up 0 bases and J gave up 3 bases, with 13 bases separating them. Germline V gene data show CDR1 as SGHDT and CDR2 as YYEEEE.

V gene TRBV29-1 combines with J gene TRBJ2-5; TRBD1 is a possible D gene (6 bases). Germline V lookup: CDR1 SQVTM, CDR2 ANQGSEA. This CDR3 is built from 11 residues. Trimming took 6 bases from V and 4 from J, leaving 9 bases between them. The CDR3 loop reads CSVVRGETQYF. CDR3 nucleotides: TGCAGCGTCGTCAGGGGAGAGACCCAGTACTTC.

By share, this clone counts as medium-sized. The chain recombines TRBV7-2 with TRBJ2-2, with D uncertain. The CDR3 length is 12 residues. The V gene's germline CDR1 is SGHTA and CDR2 FQGNSA. Deletions cut 5 bases from V and 2 bases from J, with 3 bases between. This CDR3 reads CASSLNTGELFF. The CDR3 nucleotides are TGTGCCAGCAGCCTTAACACCGGGGAGCTGTTTTTT. The full variable domain, completed using reference TRBV7-2 and TRBJ2-2, is GAGVSQSPSNKVTEKGKDVELRCDPISGHTALYWYRQSLGQGLEFLIYFQGNSAPDKSGLPSDRFSAERTGGSVSTLTIQRTQQEDSAVYLCASSLNTGELFFGEGSRLTVL.

The V gene is TRBV10-2, the J gene TRBJ2-7, with D possibly matching TRBD1 (6 bases). Germline CDR1 is WSHSY and CDR2 is SAAADI. CDR3 length: 15 amino acids. Deletions cut 2 bases from V and 4 bases from J, with 15 bases between. The CDR3 here is CASSEAGAFPYEQYF. CDR3 DNA sequence: TGCGCCAGCAGTGAGGCAGGGGCCTTCCCATACGAGCAGTACTTC.

CDR3 protein: CASSEGGNTGELFF. Written as DNA, the CDR3 is TGTGCCAGCAGTGAGGGGGGGAACACCGGGGAGCTGTTTTTT. V usage is TRBV6-4 and J usage is TRBJ2-2; D perhaps matches TRBD2 (6 bases). The CDR3 contains 14 residues. The V gene lost 3 bases and the J gene lost 1 base, with 6 bases spanning the gap. CDR1 is MRHNA, CDR2 SNTAGT, per germline.

CDR3 nucleotide sequence: TGTGCCAGCAGCTTATCGGGACAGGTAACGGACGAGCAGTACTTC. Protein sequence: CASSLSGQVTDEQYF. This chain links TRBV7-2 with TRBJ2-7; 8 positions match TRBD1. V shed 2 bases and J 5 bases; nucleotides not matched to a gene: 8. The CDR3 length is 15 residues. CDR1 SGHTA and CDR2 FQGNSA come from the germline V gene.

The chain couples TRBV7-6 to TRBJ2-1; TRBD2 matches 13 bases. The germline V gene has CDR1 SGHVS and CDR2 FNYEAQ. The CDR3 has 19 amino acids. Trimming took 4 bases from V and 1 from J; bases not matched to a gene: 10. CDR3 loop: CASSSHPRTSGGSYNEQFF. Here the CDR3 DNA reads TGTGCCAGCAGCTCCCACCCGAGGACTAGCGGGGGTTCCTACAATGAGCAGTTCTTC.

This sequence joins TRBV7-2 and TRBJ2-3; no clear D gene. The CDR3 spans 16 residues. Germline V lookup: CDR1 SGHTA, CDR2 FQGNSA. The ends were cut back, 2 bases at V and 0 bases at J, with 12 bases in the middle. In DNA, the CDR3 is TGTGCCAGCAGCTTATCCTCAGGAAGAAGCACAGATACGCAGTATTTT. Its translation is CASSLSSGRSTDTQYF.

The chain joins TRBV30 to TRBJ2-7; 7 bases match TRBD1. V lost 0 bases and J lost 3; bases outside the gene matches: 8. This CDR3 spans 15 amino acids. The germline V gene encodes CDR1 GTSNPN and CDR2 SVGIG (reference sequence). The CDR3 sequence is CAWSVLGTDHYEQYF. CDR3 in DNA: TGTGCCTGGAGTGTACTAGGGACAGATCACTACGAGCAGTACTTC.

The count of this clone is one. This chain connects TRBV11-2 to TRBJ1-3; possible D gene TRBD1, 6 bases. Deletions cut 5 bases from V and 4 bases from J, with 9 bases between. Germline assignment: CDR1 SGHAT and CDR2 FQNNGV. The length of the CDR3 is 13 residues. CDR3 sequence reads: CASSIGTGNTIYF. The CDR3 DNA sequence: TGTGCCAGCAGCATCGGGACAGGAAACACCATATATTTT. Full variable domain (missing parts from reference TRBV11-2 and TRBJ1-3): EAGVAQSPRYKIIEKRQSVAFWCNPISGHATLYWYQQILGQGPKLLIQFQNNGVVDDSQLPKDRFSAERLKGVDSTLKIQPAKLEDSAVYLCASSIGTGNTIYFGEGSWLTVV.

V and J are TRBV6-4 and TRBJ1-1; D might be TRBD1 (6 bases). Germline V gives CDR1 MRHNA, CDR2 SNTAGT. The V end was cut by 6 bases, the J end by 2 bases, with 10 bases between. This CDR3 has 13 residues. The CDR3 nucleotides read TGTGCCAGCAGGCACAGGGAAAACACTGAAGCTTTCTTT. Its translation: CASRHRENTEAFF.

The rearrangement joins TRBV5-1 to TRBJ1-1; D remains unclear. The CDR3 totals 13 residues. V dropped 0 bases and J dropped 6 bases, with 9 bases sitting between them. Germline assignment: CDR1 SGHRS and CDR2 YFSETQ. The CDR3 sequence: CASSLVGEAEAFF. The DNA for the CDR3 is TGCGCCAGCAGCTTGGTCGGGGAGGCTGAAGCTTTCTTT. Combining the CDR3 with reference TRBV5-1 and TRBJ1-1 gives the whole variable domain KAGVTQTPRYLIKTRGQQVTLSCSPISGHRSVSWYQQTPGQGLQFLFEYFSETQRNKGNFPGRFSGRQFSNSRSEMNVSTLELGDSALYLCASSLVGEAEAFFGQGTRLTVV.

The chain recombines TRBV11-2 with TRBJ2-7, with 7 positions matching TRBD1. Trimming removed 5 bases from V and 0 bases from J; junction bases left unmatched: 7. The germline CDR1 and CDR2 sequences are SGHAT and FQNNGV. The CDR3 is 15 amino acids. The CDR3 DNA reads as TGTGCCAGCAGCCGAGGACAGGCCGTCTCCTACGAGCAGTACTTC. It specifies CASSRGQAVSYEQYF. Full variable domain (remainder filled in from reference TRBV11-2 and TRBJ2-7): EAGVAQSPRYKIIEKRQSVAFWCNPISGHATLYWYQQILGQGPKLLIQFQNNGVVDDSQLPKDRFSAERLKGVDSTLKIQPAKLEDSAVYLCASSRGQAVSYEQYFGPGTRLTVT.

This chain connects TRBV5-1 to TRBJ2-7, with D tentatively TRBD2 (7 bases). Germline V CDR1 and CDR2: SGHRS, YFSETQ. The ends were cut back, 0 bases at V and 4 bases at J, with 14 bases in the middle. This CDR3 spans 15 amino acids. CDR3 DNA sequence: TGCGCCAGCAGCTTGGATGGGGGGGCTCTTTACGAGCAGTACTTC. Encoded protein: CASSLDGGALYEQYF.